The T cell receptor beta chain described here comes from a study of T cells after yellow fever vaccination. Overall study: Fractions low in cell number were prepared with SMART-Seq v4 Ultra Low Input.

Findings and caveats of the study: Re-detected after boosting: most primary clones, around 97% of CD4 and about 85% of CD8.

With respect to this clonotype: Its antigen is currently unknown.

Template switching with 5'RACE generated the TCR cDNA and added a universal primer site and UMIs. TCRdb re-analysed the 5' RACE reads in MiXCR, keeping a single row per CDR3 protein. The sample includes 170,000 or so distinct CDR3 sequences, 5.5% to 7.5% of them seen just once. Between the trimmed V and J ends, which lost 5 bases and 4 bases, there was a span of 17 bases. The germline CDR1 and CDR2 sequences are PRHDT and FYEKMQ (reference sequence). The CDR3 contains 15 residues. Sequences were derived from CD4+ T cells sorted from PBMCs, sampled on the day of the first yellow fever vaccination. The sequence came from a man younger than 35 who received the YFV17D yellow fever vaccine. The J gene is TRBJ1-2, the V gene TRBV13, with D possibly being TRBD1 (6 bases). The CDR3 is CASSTADSRIYGYTF. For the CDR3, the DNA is TGTGCCAGCAGCACCGCGGACAGCCGAATCTATGGCTACACCTTC.